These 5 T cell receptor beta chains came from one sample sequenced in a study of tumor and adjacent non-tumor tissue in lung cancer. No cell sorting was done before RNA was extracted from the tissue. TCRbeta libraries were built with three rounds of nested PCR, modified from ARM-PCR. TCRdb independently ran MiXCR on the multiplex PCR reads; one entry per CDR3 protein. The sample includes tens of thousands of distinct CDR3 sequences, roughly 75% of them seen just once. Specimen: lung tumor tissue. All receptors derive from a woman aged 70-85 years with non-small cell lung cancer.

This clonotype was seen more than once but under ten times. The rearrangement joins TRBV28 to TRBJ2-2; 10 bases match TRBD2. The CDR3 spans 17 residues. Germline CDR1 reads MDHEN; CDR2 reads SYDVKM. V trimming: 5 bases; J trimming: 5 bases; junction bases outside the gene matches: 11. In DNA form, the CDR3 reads TGTGCCAGCAGTGGACTAGCGGACCCCCCGGGAACCGGGGAGCTGTTTTTT. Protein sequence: CASSGLADPPGTGELFF.

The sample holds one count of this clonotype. The CDR3, as DNA: TGTGCCTGGAGTGCCAGGGTTCGGTATGGCTACACCTTC. As protein: CAWSARVRYGYTF. J is TRBJ1-2 and V is TRBV30, with a tentative D call TRBD1 (5 bases). CDR1 is GTSNPN, CDR2 SVGIG, per germline (reference sequence). Trimming shortened V by 1 base and J by 5 bases, and 11 bases separated the two germline ends. This CDR3 region has 13 residues.

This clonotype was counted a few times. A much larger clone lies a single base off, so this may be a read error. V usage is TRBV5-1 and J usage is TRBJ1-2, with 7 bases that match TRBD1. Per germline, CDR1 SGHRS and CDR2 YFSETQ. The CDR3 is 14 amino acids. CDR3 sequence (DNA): TGCGCCAGCAAGGAACCCTACAGGGGAAAGGTTATCATCTTC. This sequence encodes CASKEPYRGKVIIF.

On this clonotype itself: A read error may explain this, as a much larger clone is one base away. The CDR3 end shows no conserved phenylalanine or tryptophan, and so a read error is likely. This CDR3 reads CASSQNNYEQYC. CDR3 bases: TGTGCCAGCAGTCAGAACAACTACGAGCAGTACTGC. The rearrangement uses TRBV28 and TRBJ2-7; no reliable D call. The length of the CDR3 is 12 residues. Germline CDR1 and CDR2: MDHEN and SYDVKM. Trimming took 5 bases from V and 3 from J, leaving 8 bases between them.

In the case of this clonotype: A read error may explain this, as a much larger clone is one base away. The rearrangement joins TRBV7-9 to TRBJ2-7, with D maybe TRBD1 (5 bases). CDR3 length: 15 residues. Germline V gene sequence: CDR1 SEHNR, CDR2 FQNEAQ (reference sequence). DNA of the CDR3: TGTGCCAGCAGCCCACCCCAGGGATCGGGTTACGGGCAGTACTTC. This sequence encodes CASSPPQGSGYGQYF.